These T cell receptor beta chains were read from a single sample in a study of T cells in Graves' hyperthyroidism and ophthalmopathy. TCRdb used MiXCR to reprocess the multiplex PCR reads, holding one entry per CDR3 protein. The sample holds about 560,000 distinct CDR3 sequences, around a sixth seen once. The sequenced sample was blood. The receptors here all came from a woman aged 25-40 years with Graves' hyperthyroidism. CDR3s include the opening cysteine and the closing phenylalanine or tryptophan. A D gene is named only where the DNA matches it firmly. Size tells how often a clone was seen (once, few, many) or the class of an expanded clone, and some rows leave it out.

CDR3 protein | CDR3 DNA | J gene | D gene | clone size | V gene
CASSLAESTEAFF | TGCGCCAGCAGCTTGGCCGAATCCACTGAAGCTTTCTTT | TRBJ1-1 | . | many | TRBV5-1
CATSRESRQGQETQYF | TGTGCCACCAGCAGAGAAAGTCGCCAGGGTCAAGAGACCCAGTACTTC | TRBJ2-5 | . | . | TRBV15
CASSQREGQTGELFF | TGTGCCAGCTCACAGCGGGAGGGCCAGACCGGGGAGCTGTTTTTT | TRBJ2-2 | TRBD2 | few | TRBV18
CAISGSRDTEAFF | TGTGCCATCAGTGGGAGTCGAGACACTGAAGCTTTCTTT | TRBJ1-1 | . | many | TRBV10-3
CASSIGGSNQPQHF | TGTGCCAGTAGTATCGGGGGGTCCAATCAGCCCCAGCATTTT | TRBJ1-5 | . | many | TRBV19
CASSIPGVGAEAFF | TGTGCCAGTAGTATTCCAGGGGTGGGGGCTGAAGCTTTCTTT | TRBJ1-1 | . | . | TRBV19
CASSPRQGAGNEQFF | TGTGCCAGCAGCCCCCGACAGGGGGCGGGAAATGAGCAGTTCTTC | TRBJ2-1 | TRBD1 | . | TRBV7-6
CASSPGYTWREQYF | TGTGCCAGCAGCCCTGGCTACACTTGGCGAGAGCAGTACTTC | TRBJ2-7 | . | many | TRBV3-1
CAWSLGRGPYNEQFF | TGTGCCTGGAGCCTAGGGCGGGGGCCCTACAATGAGCAGTTCTTC | TRBJ2-1 | . | many | TRBV30
CARGELADNEQFF | TGCGCCAGAGGGGAACTAGCGGACAATGAGCAGTTCTTC | TRBJ2-1 | TRBD2 | many | TRBV5-1
CASSFRDTYNEQFF | TGTGCCAGCAGCTTCAGGGACACCTACAATGAGCAGTTCTTC | TRBJ2-1 | . | many | TRBV13
CASSATTGANEQFF | TGTGCCAGCAGCGCAACGACAGGGGCCAATGAGCAGTTCTTC | TRBJ2-1 | TRBD1 | many | TRBV11-2
CASSEAMKGTSGRAGNEQYF | TGTGCCAGCAGTGAAGCGATGAAGGGGACTAGCGGGAGGGCCGGGAACGAGCAGTACTTC | TRBJ2-7 | TRBD2 | . | TRBV6-1
CASSQKGGGEQYF | TGTGCCAGCAGCCAGAAGGGGGGGGGTGAGCAGTACTTC | TRBJ2-7 | . | many | TRBV7-2
CASSQDSSSGEQYF | TGTGCCAGCAGCCAAGATTCCTCCAGTGGGGAGCAGTACTTC | TRBJ2-7 | . | . | TRBV3-1
CASSYGTRPDNEQFF | TGTGCCAGCAGTTACGGGACTAGACCCGACAATGAGCAGTTCTTC | TRBJ2-1 | TRBD2 | many | TRBV6-2/TRBV6-3
CASSLGSGTVTDTQYF | TGTGCCAGCAGCTTAGGCTCCGGGACAGTCACAGATACGCAGTATTTT | TRBJ2-3 | TRBD1 | . | TRBV7-9
CASRVGLAGETQYF | TGTGCCAGCAGGGTTGGACTAGCGGGAGAGACCCAGTACTTC | TRBJ2-5 | TRBD2 | . | TRBV5-8
CASSFYLAGVDETQYF | TGTGCCAGCAGCTTCTATCTAGCGGGAGTGGATGAGACCCAGTACTTC | TRBJ2-5 | TRBD2 | many | TRBV7-8
CSARDPADQETQYF | TGCAGTGCTAGAGATCCGGCAGACCAAGAGACCCAGTACTTC | TRBJ2-5 | . | many | TRBV20-1
CASSSQRQKNTEAFF | TGTGCCAGCAGCTCTCAAAGACAGAAGAACACTGAAGCTTTCTTT | TRBJ1-1 | . | many | TRBV13
CSAGGQGWMNTEAFF | TGCAGTGCGGGCGGGCAGGGCTGGATGAACACTGAAGCTTTCTTT | TRBJ1-1 | . | few | TRBV20-1
CASRTRDSGNSPLHF | TGTGCCAGCAGGACGCGGGACAGCGGGAATTCACCCCTCCACTTT | TRBJ1-6 | TRBD1 | . | TRBV6-1
CSVLAWYNEQFF | TGCAGCGTACTCGCGTGGTACAATGAGCAGTTCTTC | TRBJ2-1 | . | few | TRBV29-1
CASSSTFDGGWNYGYTF | TGTGCCAGCAGCTCCACTTTTGACGGGGGCTGGAACTATGGCTACACCTTC | TRBJ1-2 | . | . | TRBV7-9
CAINNIGQYYGYTF | TGTGCCATCAATAACATTGGACAGTACTATGGCTACACCTTC | TRBJ1-2 | . | . | TRBV10-3
CASSLVQGKAPLHF | TGTGCCAGCAGCTTAGTGCAGGGAAAGGCACCCCTCCACTTT | TRBJ1-6 | . | . | TRBV7-9
CSVALGQGGAYEQYF | TGCAGCGTTGCCCTGGGACAGGGTGGCGCCTACGAGCAGTACTTC | TRBJ2-7 | TRBD1 | few | TRBV29-1
CATSRVLYQEAPPYEQYF | TGTGCCACCAGCAGAGTACTGTATCAGGAGGCACCCCCCTACGAGCAGTACTTC | TRBJ2-7 | . | many | TRBV15
CASSQTRGTDTQYF | TGTGCCAGCAGCCAGACTAGGGGCACAGATACGCAGTATTTT | TRBJ2-3 | . | few | TRBV11-2
CASRSDLNTEAFF | TGTGCCAGCAGGTCAGACCTAAACACTGAAGCTTTCTTT | TRBJ1-1 | . | many | TRBV6-1
CASSIDISGGNTEAFF | TGTGCCAGTAGTATAGATATATCAGGGGGGAACACTGAAGCTTTCTTT | TRBJ1-1 | TRBD1 | . | TRBV19
CATSDFKASGRAHTDTQYF | TGTGCCACCAGTGATTTTAAGGCTAGCGGGAGGGCCCACACAGATACGCAGTATTTT | TRBJ2-3 | TRBD2 | . | TRBV24-1
CASSRDRGDTGELFF | TGCGCCAGCAGCCGCGACAGGGGTGACACCGGGGAGCTGTTTTTT | TRBJ2-2 | TRBD1 | many | TRBV5-1
CSARDPSSTQETQYF | TGCAGTGCTAGAGATCCCTCTAGCACACAAGAGACCCAGTACTTC | TRBJ2-5 | . | many | TRBV20-1